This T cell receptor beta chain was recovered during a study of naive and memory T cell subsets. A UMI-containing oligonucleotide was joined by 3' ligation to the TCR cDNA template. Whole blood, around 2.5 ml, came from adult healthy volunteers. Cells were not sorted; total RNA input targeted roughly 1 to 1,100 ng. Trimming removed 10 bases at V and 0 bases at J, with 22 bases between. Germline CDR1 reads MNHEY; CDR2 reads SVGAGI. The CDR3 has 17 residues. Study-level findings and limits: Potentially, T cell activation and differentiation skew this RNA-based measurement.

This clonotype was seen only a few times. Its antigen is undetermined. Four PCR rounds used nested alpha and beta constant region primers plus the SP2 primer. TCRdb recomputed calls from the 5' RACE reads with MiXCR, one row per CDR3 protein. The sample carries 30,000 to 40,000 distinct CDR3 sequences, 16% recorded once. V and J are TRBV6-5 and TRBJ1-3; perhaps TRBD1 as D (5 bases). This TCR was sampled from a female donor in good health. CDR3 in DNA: TGTGCCACCGGGCTGGGGACGCATCCAGCCTCTGGAAACACCATATATTTT. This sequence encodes CATGLGTHPASGNTIYF.